This entry concerns a single TCR beta chain. This clone is regarded as medium-sized (0.01 to 0.1%). Its antigen is still unknown. The record has no base qualities; no much larger clone is one base away. The immunoSEQ hsTCRB v3.0 assay was used at survey level resolution for TRB variable region sequencing. A depth of about 40,000-55,000 T-cell genomes per sample was targeted for TRB sequencing. TRB libraries were pooled and sequenced on an Illumina MiSeq using a v3 150-cycle kit. The authors processed their data as follows. Repertoire analysis ran in R within a reproducible Nextflow workflow covering QC, data transformation and analysis. LymphoSeq2, an R package for exploring AIRR-Seq data, was used to implement the custom analyses. A handful of samples that produced fewer than 5000 total TRB sequences were removed, so approximately 190 HIV repertoires were analyzed. Among the 170 to 200 retained HIV repertoires, 55 to 60 were collected before ART initiation and 129 after ART initiation. Repertoires were downsampled to 5000 TRB nucleotide sequences, and summary statistics were averaged over 100 downsampling iterations. The analysis kept only TRB sequences whose CDR3 regions were at least seven amino acids long. Diversity was assessed using a clonality score derived from Shannon entropy and using the Gini coefficient. In the repertoire networks, any two of the top 5000 CDR3 amino acid sequences were connected whenever the two sequences differed by an edit distance of one. GLIPH2 predicted antigen specificity groups and MHC restriction for TRB CDR3 amino acid sequences. Known CMV, EBV, HIV or tissue antigen associations were flagged by matching CDR3 amino acid sequences against VDJdb and McPAS-TCR. Pre-ART, post-ART and control groups were compared with Wilcoxon signed-rank tests and Holm-Bonferroni correction. Not all clones reach the TCRdb copy of this immuneACCESS table, which keeps in-frame sequences only. Checked studies attribute under half of the gap to unresolved V genes and leave the rest unexplained. V and J calls and clone size are as listed in that table; D and trimming were resolved from the DNA. The sample has about 17,000 clones on record, about 86% of them singletons. Just under 9% of the sample is held by the ten biggest clonotypes.

Participants were included only if at least one PBMC sample before ART initiation and at least two post-ART samples were available. All participants with HIV were treated in the United States of America. Cryopreserved samples of roughly 0.85-11 million PBMC were thawed and washed before DNA extraction. At the time of the earliest PBMC sample, participants with HIV were aged between roughly 20 and 55 years. Per participant, PBMC samples came from 1-4 timepoints prior to ART initiation and 2-8 timepoints following ART initiation, for a median of 7 samples. Serial HIV viral load, CD4+ T-cell count, ART history and demographic data were obtained for every participant. Genomic DNA was extracted from unsorted PBMC with a Qiagen kit on a QIAcube, with processing performed in batches of 12 samples. The source of the sample is a study of long-term antiretroviral therapy in people with HIV (dated by TCRdb to between 2020 and 2023). For the study in its entirety: The earliest samples were collected approximately a decade before the 2015 WHO recommendation for immediate ART, a period when ART was typically delayed until CD4 counts fell. Test extractions of a monoclonal T-cell line alongside a few dozen polyclonal samples showed no cross-contamination during QIAcube processing. From some 27 adults with confirmed HIV infection, the cohort provided fewer than 200 cryopreserved PBMC samples, gathered serially across a mean of around six years (range 1-12). About 35% of the 30 participants with HIV were female. Whether ART initiation and durable HIV suppression were associated with changes in peripheral blood TRB repertoire composition and diversity was tested in a retrospective serial study.

The investigation overall reported the following: Inferences about post-ART repertoire changes were limited because no data were available on ART adherence, viral resistance or therapy changes. Expanded TRB clones identified before ART initiation dominated the repertoire at all time points, although this dominance fluctuated and declined in many PLHIV after ART. Since PBMC availability was limited, sequencing covered only the TCR beta chain, with no alpha chain pairing. CDR3 length ranges in HIV repertoires were narrower than in controls, and network structure suggested an antigen-experienced repertoire with only a slight naive shift after ART. A significant increase in TRB diversity was found to be associated with ART initiation, although TRB diversity was observed to remain significantly below that of transplant donor controls even after long-term ART. Because pre-ART samples had limited cell numbers, unsorted PBMC were profiled rather than sorted CD4+ and CD8+ T cells. The samples were dated from about 2003 to 2018, and the ART regimens that were used may be less effective than current ART regimens.

Including the terminal cysteine and phenylalanine, the CDR3 comprises 14 residues. Of the read, only the CDR3 DNA is kept; its 42 bases are in frame from base 1. The junction shows trimming of 1 base on V and 4 bases on J, plus 8 bases between the germline ends. CDR1 and CDR2 are drawn from the germline V gene: SGHDN, FVKESK. The TCR sequence derives from a man aged 50 to 60 with HIV. Sequenced material: unsorted PBMCs, taken 0.3 years before starting antiretroviral therapy. The chain is encoded by TRBV14 joined to TRBJ1-3, with the D gene call left open. This receptor has the CDR3 CASSQAQLGNTIYF. The sequenced DNA: TGTGCCAGCAGCCAAGCACAGCTCGGAAACACCATATATTTT.